This TCR beta chain was obtained from a study of control samples from healthy donors and cancer patients. Using immunoSEQ multiplex PCR, the repertoire was profiled, and TCRdb retains in-frame clones only, with some absent. The sample records some 130,000 clones, 85% to 95% being singletons. The CDR3 extends over 21 amino acids. V shed 0 bases and J 0 bases; nucleotides not matched to a gene: 11. CDR1 and CDR2 (germline): LGHDT, YNNKEL (reference sequence). Sequences were obtained from blood. The clonotype comes from a man aged 18 to 30 in good health. The chain combines TRBV3-1 (or the pseudogene TRBV3-2) with TRBJ2-2; TRBD2 matches 12 bases. The CDR3 DNA follows: TGTGCCAGCAGCCAAGAGTTCCTAGCGGGGGGGCCAATGACGAACACCGGGGAGCTGTTTTTT. Translating it yields CASSQEFLAGGPMTNTGELFF.